This entry features one TCR beta chain sequence. This specimen comes from a study of T cell repertoires in cytomegalovirus infection. For the study at large: Based on public TCR beta signatures, there were indications of CMV infection and of a matching HLA type.

TCRdb used MiXCR to reprocess the reads, holding one entry per CDR3 protein. The sample has under 200,000 distinct CDR3 sequences; nearly 9.5% are singletons. The CDR3 totals 16 residues. Trimming took 3 bases from V and 0 from J, leaving 12 bases between them. CDR1 and CDR2 (germline): LGHNA, YSLEER. The specimen sequenced was PBMCs. This chain uses TRBV4-3 with TRBJ2-1, with D hard to call. The source is a human donor in good health (CMV status not recorded). Some clones in this sample may be carry-over from other donors' samples. The CDR3 region has the DNA TGCGCCAGCAGCCAGGGCCCAAAGAGCTCCTACAATGAGCAGTTCTTC. It specifies CASSQGPKSSYNEQFF.